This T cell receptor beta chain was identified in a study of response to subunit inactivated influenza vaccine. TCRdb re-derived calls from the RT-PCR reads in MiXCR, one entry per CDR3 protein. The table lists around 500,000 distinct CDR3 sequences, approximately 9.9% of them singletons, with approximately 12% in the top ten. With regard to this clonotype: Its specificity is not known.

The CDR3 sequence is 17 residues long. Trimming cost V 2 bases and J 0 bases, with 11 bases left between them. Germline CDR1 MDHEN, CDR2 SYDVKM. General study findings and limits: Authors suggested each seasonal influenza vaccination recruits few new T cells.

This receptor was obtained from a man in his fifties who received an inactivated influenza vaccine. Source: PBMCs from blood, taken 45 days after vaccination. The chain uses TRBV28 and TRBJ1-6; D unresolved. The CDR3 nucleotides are TGTGCCAGCAGTTTAACGTCGTGGAGCTCCTATAATTCACCCCTCCACTTT. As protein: CASSLTSWSSYNSPLHF.